Following are 14 T cell receptor beta chains from one sample sequenced in a study of blood T cell repertoires in COVID-19. Produced via immunoSEQ multiplex PCR; TCRdb's table is partial and in-frame only. The data show roughly 330,000 clones, 86% seen once. The sequenced sample consisted of peripheral blood. These receptor sequences come from a woman aged 45-59 years with acute or convalescent COVID-19.

This chain connects TRBV7-8 to TRBJ2-3; D not resolved. Trimming pared 5 bases from V and 4 bases from J, leaving 13 bases between. The germline V gene has CDR1 SGHVS and CDR2 FQNEAQ. The CDR3 sequence is 14 residues long. The CDR3 DNA reads as TGTGCCAGCAGCCCTCATGAGGCGGCAGATACGCAGTATTTT. Its protein product is CASSPHEAADTQYF.

V is TRBV5-3 and J is TRBJ1-6; D unresolved. TRBV5-3 is marked as an open reading frame, function uncertain. The CDR3 covers 14 residues. V shed 3 bases and J shed 7 bases, with 11 bases lying between them. The DNA for the CDR3 is TGTGCCAGAAGCTATGGACGGGAAAATTCACCCCTCCACTTT. Translating gives CARSYGRENSPLHF.

CDR3: CAIEPGQRPTEAFF. The CDR3 nucleotides read TGTGCCATCGAGCCGGGACAGCGGCCCACTGAAGCTTTCTTT. J is TRBJ1-1 and V is TRBV10-3; TRBD1 aligns across 7 bases. The CDR3 covers 14 residues. CDR1 and CDR2 from the germline V gene are ENHRY and SYGVKD. V shed 8 bases, J shed 4 bases, and the junction held 10 bases outside the gene matches.

The gene calls are TRBV7-2 and TRBJ2-7; D possibly corresponds to TRBD2 (5 bases). Germline assignment: CDR1 SGHTA and CDR2 FQGNSA. V was trimmed by 1 base and J by 7 bases, leaving 14 bases between them. The CDR3 extends over 14 amino acids. The CDR3 DNA follows: TGTGCCAGCAGCTTAGTGCGAGATACGGGAGAGCAGTACTTC. This translates into CASSLVRDTGEQYF.

The V call is TRBV4-1, the J call TRBJ1-6, with D uncertain. Germline V gene data show CDR1 as MGHRA and CDR2 as YSYEKL. Trimming stripped 1 base from V and 9 bases from J, with 16 bases between. The CDR3 sequence is 16 residues long. The CDR3, as DNA: TGCGCCAGCAGCCAAGTCGCGGGTCCTTCGGTTTCACCCCTCCACTTT. Translating it yields CASSQVAGPSVSPLHF.

The chain is built from TRBV10-3 and TRBJ2-7; no clear D gene. The CDR3 runs to 12 residues. V was cut by 3 bases and J by 4 bases, with 7 bases left in between. CDR1 is ENHRY, CDR2 SYGVKD, per germline. The CDR3 region has the DNA TGTGCCATCAGTGATCCGGGTTACGAGCAGTACTTC. It translates to CAISDPGYEQYF.

This clone appeared a single time. CDR3 nucleotide sequence: TGCGCCAGCAGCTTGGCGGGGAGTAACGCCTACAATGAGCAGTTCTTC. Its translation: CASSLAGSNAYNEQFF. The chain links TRBV5-1 to TRBJ2-1; maybe TRBD2 (5 bases). The V and J ends lost 0 bases and 2 bases respectively, with 12 bases between them. This CDR3 is 16 amino acids long. Germline lookup yields CDR1 SGHRS and CDR2 YFSETQ.

This clone turned up a few times. V usage is TRBV6-5 and J usage is TRBJ1-6; possibly TRBD1 for D (5 bases). Trimming pared 6 bases from V and 3 bases from J, leaving 6 bases between. Per the germline V gene, CDR1 is MNHEY and CDR2 is SVGAGI. The CDR3 contains 13 residues. CDR3 DNA sequence: TGTGCCAGCAGAGGGGACTATAATTCACCCCTCCACTTT. Its translation is CASRGDYNSPLHF.

The chain uses TRBV9 and TRBJ1-5; D unclear. Trimming shortened V by 0 bases and J by 1 base, and 11 bases separated the two germline ends. The CDR3 is 16 amino acids. CDR1 and CDR2 (germline): SGDLS, YYNGEE. CDR3 region: CASSVGADGSNQPQHF. CDR3 in DNA: TGTGCCAGCAGCGTAGGGGCAGACGGAAGCAATCAGCCCCAGCATTTT.

The genes are TRBV7-9 and TRBJ2-1, with TRBD2 identical over 9 bases. V was clipped by 0 bases and J by 8 bases; unmatched bases: 5. The germline V gene encodes CDR1 SEHNR and CDR2 FQNEAQ (reference sequence). The CDR3 contains 15 residues. In DNA form, the CDR3 reads TGTGCCAGCAGCTTAGCCTCGGGACTAGCTTATGAGCAGTTCTTC. This codes for CASSLASGLAYEQFF.

The V call is TRBV2, the J call TRBJ2-1; 9 nucleotides agree with TRBD2. The CDR3 consists of 16 residues. Germline loops: CDR1 SNHLY, CDR2 FYNNEI. With V trimmed by 2 bases and J by 4 bases, 6 bases remained unmatched. In DNA form, the CDR3 reads TGTGCCAGCAGTGAAATGGCGGGGGGGAGGTACAATGAGCAGTTCTTC. This gives the protein CASSEMAGGRYNEQFF. Full variable domain (rest looked up from reference TRBV2 and TRBJ2-1): EPEVTQTPSHQVTQMGQEVILRCVPISNHLYFYWYRQILGQKVEFLVSFYNNEISEKSEIFDDQFSVERPDGSNFTLKIRSTKLEDSAMYFCASSEMAGGRYNEQFFGPGTRLTVL.

In its sample, this clone was seen once. The chain recombines TRBV29-1 with TRBJ2-2; TRBD1 matches at 11 bases. CDR1 is SQVTM, CDR2 ANQGSEA, per germline. Trimming cost V 5 bases and J 4 bases; bases outside gene matches: 12. The CDR3 loop spans 17 amino acids. The CDR3 sequence: CSVTTTPGTGGTGELFF. The DNA of the CDR3 is TGCAGCGTTACCACAACTCCCGGGACAGGGGGCACCGGGGAGCTGTTTTTT.

The rearrangement joins TRBV10-3 to TRBJ2-6, with a weak D call TRBD2 (6 bases). The CDR3 is made up of 17 amino acids. The germline gives CDR1 ENHRY, CDR2 SYGVKD. Trimming stripped 7 bases from V and 1 base from J, with 17 bases between. The CDR3 is CAITGLGGGSGANVLTF. The CDR3, as DNA: TGTGCCATCACTGGCCTCGGTGGGGGGTCTGGGGCCAACGTCCTGACTTTC.

J is TRBJ2-2 and V is TRBV7-3; no clear D gene. CDR1 is SGHTA and CDR2 is FQGTGA in the germline V gene. CDR3 size: 13 residues. V lost 1 base, J lost 3 bases, and 3 bases lay in between. Here the CDR3 DNA reads TGTGCCAGCAGCTTAAGCGACACCGGGGAGCTGTTTTTT. It yields the protein CASSLSDTGELFF.